The T cell receptor (beta chain) described here comes from a study of shared clonotypes between healthy human individuals. At the deep level, the assay was run. It was across several immunoSEQ plates that each subset's genomic DNA was evenly split. Clones were read by immunoSEQ multiplex PCR, and TCRdb kept only the in-frame ones, dropping some. In the table there are around 2.5 million clones, 90% to 95% of which are singletons. The CDR3 runs 13 residues. V was pared by 4 bases and J by 8 bases, with 13 bases between. Germline V CDR1 and CDR2: SGHNT, YYREEE (reference sequence). The chain joins TRBV5-4 to TRBJ2-1; D uncertain. The sequencing sample was made of naive CD4+ T cells from PBMCs. The subset: CD45RA+ positively selected. The receptor was derived from a man aged 18 to 30 in good health. Some clones in this sample may be carry-over from other donors' samples. The chain's CDR3 is CASSLGPAYEQFF. The CDR3 nucleotides read TGTGCCAGCAGCCTCGGGCCCGCTTATGAGCAGTTCTTC.